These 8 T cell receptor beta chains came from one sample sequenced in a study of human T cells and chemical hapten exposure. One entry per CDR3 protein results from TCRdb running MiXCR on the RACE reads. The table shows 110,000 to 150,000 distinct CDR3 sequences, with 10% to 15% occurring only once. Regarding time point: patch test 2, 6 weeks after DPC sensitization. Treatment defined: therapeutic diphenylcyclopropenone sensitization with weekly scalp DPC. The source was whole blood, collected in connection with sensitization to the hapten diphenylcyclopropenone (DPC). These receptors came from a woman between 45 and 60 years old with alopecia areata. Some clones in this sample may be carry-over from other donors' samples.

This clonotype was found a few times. The CDR3 DNA reads TGTGCCAGCACACCCTCAGAACGGGTAGATACGCAGTATTTT. It specifies CASTPSERVDTQYF. This chain joins TRBV25-1 and TRBJ2-3; no firm D call. The germline V and J ends were trimmed by 7 bases and 5 bases, with 16 bases remaining between them. This CDR3 is 14 amino acids long. Germline assignment: CDR1 MGHDK and CDR2 SYGVNS.

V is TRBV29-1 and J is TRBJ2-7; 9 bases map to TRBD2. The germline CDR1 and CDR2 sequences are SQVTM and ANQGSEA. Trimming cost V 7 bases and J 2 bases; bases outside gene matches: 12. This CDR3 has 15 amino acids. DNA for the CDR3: TGCAGCGCCGTGGATCGTTCTAGCGGGGCCTACGAGCAGTACTTC. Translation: CSAVDRSSGAYEQYF.

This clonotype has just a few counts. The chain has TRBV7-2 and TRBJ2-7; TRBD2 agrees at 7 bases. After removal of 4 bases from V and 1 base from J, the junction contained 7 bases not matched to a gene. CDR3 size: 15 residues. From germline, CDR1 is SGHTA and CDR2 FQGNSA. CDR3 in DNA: TGTGCCAGCAGCTCCCAAAGCGGGGCATCCTACGAGCAGTACTTC. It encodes CASSSQSGASYEQYF.

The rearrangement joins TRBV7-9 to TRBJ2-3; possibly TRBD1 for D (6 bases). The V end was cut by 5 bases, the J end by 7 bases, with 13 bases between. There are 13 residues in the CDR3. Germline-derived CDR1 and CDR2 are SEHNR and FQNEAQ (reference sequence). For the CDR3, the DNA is TGTGCCAGCAGCCCTTCAGGGGAAAATACGCAGTATTTT. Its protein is CASSPSGENTQYF.

Here the CDR3 DNA reads TGCAGCGCCAACGGGGGTACGCAGTATTTT. Translating it yields CSANGGTQYF. The V call is TRBV29-1, the J call TRBJ2-3; weak D call: TRBD2 (6 bases). This CDR3 has 10 residues. With 7 bases removed from V and 8 bases from J, the gap between germline ends came to 10 bases. CDR1 and CDR2 (germline): SQVTM, ANQGSEA.

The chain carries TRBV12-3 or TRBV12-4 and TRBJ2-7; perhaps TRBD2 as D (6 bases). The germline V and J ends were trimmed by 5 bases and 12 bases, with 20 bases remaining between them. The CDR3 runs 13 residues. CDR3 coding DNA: TGTGCCAGCAGTCCAGCTCAACGGGAGAGACGGTACTTC. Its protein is CASSPAQRERRYF.

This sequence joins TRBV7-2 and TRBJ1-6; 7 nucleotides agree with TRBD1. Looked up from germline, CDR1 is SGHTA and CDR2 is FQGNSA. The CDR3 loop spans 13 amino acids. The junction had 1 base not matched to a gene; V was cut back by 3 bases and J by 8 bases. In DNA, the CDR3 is TGTGCCAGCAGCTTTACAGGGGATTCACCCCTCCACTTT. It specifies CASSFTGDSPLHF.

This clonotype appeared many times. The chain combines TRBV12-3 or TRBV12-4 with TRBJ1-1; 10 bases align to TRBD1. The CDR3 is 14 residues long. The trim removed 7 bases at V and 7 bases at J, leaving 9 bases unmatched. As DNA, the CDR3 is TGTGCCAGCAATACGGGACAGGGGAAGGTTGAAGCTTTCTTT. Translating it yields CASNTGQGKVEAFF.